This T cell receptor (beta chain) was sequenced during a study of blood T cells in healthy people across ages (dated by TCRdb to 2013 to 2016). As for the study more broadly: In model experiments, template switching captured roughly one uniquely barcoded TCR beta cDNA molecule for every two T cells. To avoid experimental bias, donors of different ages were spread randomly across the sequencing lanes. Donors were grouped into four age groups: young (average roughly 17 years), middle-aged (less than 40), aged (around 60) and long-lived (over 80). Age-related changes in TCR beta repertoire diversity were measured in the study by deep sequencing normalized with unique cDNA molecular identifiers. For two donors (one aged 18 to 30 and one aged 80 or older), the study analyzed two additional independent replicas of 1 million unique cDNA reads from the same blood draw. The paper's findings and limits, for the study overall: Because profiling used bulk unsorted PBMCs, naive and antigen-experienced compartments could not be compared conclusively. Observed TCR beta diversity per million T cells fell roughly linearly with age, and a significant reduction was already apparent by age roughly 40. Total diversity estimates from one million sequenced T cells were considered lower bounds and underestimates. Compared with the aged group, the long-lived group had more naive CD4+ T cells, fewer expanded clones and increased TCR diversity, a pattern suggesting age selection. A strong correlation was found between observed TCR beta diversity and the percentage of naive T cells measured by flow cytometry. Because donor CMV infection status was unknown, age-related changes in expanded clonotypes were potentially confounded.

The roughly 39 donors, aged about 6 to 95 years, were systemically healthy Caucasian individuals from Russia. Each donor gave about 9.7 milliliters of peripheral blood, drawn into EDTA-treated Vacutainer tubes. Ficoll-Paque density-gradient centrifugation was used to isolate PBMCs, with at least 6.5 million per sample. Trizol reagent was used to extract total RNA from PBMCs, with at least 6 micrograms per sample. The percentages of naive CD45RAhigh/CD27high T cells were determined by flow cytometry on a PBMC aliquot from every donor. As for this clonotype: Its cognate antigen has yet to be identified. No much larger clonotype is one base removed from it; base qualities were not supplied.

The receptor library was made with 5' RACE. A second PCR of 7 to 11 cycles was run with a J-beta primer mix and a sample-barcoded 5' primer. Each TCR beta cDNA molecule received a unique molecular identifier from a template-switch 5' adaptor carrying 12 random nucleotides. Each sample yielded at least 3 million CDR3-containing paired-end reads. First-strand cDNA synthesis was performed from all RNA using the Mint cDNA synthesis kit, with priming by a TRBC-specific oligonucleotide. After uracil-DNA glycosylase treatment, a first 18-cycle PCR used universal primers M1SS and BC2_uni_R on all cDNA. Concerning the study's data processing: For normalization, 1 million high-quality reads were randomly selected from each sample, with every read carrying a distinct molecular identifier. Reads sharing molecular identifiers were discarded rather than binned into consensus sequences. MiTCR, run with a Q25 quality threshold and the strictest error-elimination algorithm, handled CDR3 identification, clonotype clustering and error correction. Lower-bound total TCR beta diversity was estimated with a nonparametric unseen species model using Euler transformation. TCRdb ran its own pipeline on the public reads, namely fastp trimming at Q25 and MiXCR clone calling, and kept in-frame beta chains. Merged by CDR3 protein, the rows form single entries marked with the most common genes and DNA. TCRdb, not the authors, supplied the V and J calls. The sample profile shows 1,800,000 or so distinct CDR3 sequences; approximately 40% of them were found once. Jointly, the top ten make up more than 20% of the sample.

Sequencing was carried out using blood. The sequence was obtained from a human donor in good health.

The CDR3 protein: CSAPHPTEPLLTYEQYF. The DNA sequence reads TGCAGTGCTCCCCACCCGACAGAGCCCCTCCTAACCTACGAGCAGTACTTC. Recombination linked TRBV20-1 to TRBJ2-7; a tentative D match to TRBD1 spans 5 bases. CDR1 and CDR2, looked up from the germline V gene (reference sequence), are DFQATT and SNEGSKA. Measured from the cysteine to the phenylalanine, the CDR3 is 17 residues long. CDR3 DNA is the only sequence kept; it has 51 bases, read in frame from the first base. The junction shows trimming of 5 bases on V and 2 bases on J, plus 25 bases between the germline ends.